The 24 T cell receptor beta chains below were found in one sample sequenced in a study of blood T cell repertoires in COVID-19. The data were produced by immunoSEQ multiplex PCR, yet TCRdb's version contains in-frame clones alone and is incomplete. The table has nearly 110,000 clones, 84% seen once. Specimen: peripheral blood. All receptors come from a human donor in a cohort sampled during active COVID-19.

The chain has TRBV9 and TRBJ2-5; 10 bases agree with TRBD2. J gave up 7 bases and V 0 bases, and 6 bases lay outside the gene matches. The CDR3 has 15 amino acids. In germline, CDR1 is SGDLS, CDR2 YYNGEE. The CDR3: CASSVGLAGLGTQYF. CDR3 sequence (DNA): TGTGCCAGCAGCGTAGGACTAGCGGGTCTTGGGACCCAGTACTTC.

The chain has TRBV3-1 (or the pseudogene TRBV3-2) and TRBJ1-2, with 7 bases identical to TRBD1. The V and J ends lost 4 bases and 4 bases, in that order; junction bases with no gene match: 9. Per the germline V gene, CDR1 is LGHDT and CDR2 is YNNKEL (reference sequence). The CDR3 extends over 15 amino acids. The CDR3: CASSPNGQVVYGYTF. CDR3 DNA: TGTGCCAGCAGCCCTAACGGACAGGTCGTCTATGGCTACACCTTC.

The chain uses TRBV9 and TRBJ2-2; D is perhaps TRBD1 (6 bases). This CDR3 spans 14 amino acids. The germline V and J ends were trimmed by 3 bases and 1 base, with 7 bases remaining between them. Germline V lookup: CDR1 SGDLS, CDR2 YYNGEE. The CDR3, as DNA: TGTGCCAGCAGCGCCAGGGGGAACACCGGGGAGCTGTTTTTT. It codes for CASSARGNTGELFF.

V usage is TRBV9 and J usage is TRBJ2-3, with a tentative D call TRBD2 (6 bases). V was shortened by 0 bases and J by 5 bases, with 10 bases between the two germline ends. Per germline, CDR1 SGDLS and CDR2 YYNGEE. The CDR3 runs 14 residues. The CDR3 DNA reads as TGTGCCAGCAGCGTAGAAGGACTAAGAGATACGCAGTATTTT. Encoded protein: CASSVEGLRDTQYF.

The chain carries TRBV6-5 and TRBJ2-3; no clear D gene. CDR1 and CDR2 from the germline V gene are MNHEY and SVGAGI. The V end lost 5 bases, the J end lost 3 bases, and 9 bases lay between the germline ends. The CDR3 has 13 residues. The CDR3 region has the DNA TGTGCCAGCAGTCCCCCTCGTACAGATACGCAGTATTTT. Its protein product is CASSPPRTDTQYF.

The chain has TRBV29-1 and TRBJ1-6, with 11 bases aligning to TRBD1. CDR1 SQVTM and CDR2 ANQGSEA come from the germline V gene. This CDR3 comprises 13 residues. V lost 7 bases, J lost 7 bases, and 3 bases stayed unmatched. CDR3 sequence: CSAGTGGNSPLHF. The CDR3 coding sequence is TGCAGCGCCGGGACAGGGGGGAATTCACCCCTCCACTTT.

The rearrangement links TRBV28 to TRBJ2-7; 7 bases align to TRBD1. The J segment lost 3 bases and the V segment lost 6 bases, leaving 11 bases of the junction unmatched. This CDR3 is 15 amino acids long. Germline assignment: CDR1 MDHEN and CDR2 SYDVKM. CDR3 nucleotide sequence: TGTGCCAGCAGCGCAGGGGGAGTGGCGAGCTACGAGCAGTACTTC. This gives the protein CASSAGGVASYEQYF.

The chain uses TRBV3-1 (or the pseudogene TRBV3-2) and TRBJ1-1, with 9 bases fitting TRBD1. The germline gives CDR1 LGHDT, CDR2 YNNKEL (reference sequence). V lost 4 bases, J lost 1 base, and 7 bases stayed unmatched. The CDR3 length is 16 residues. CDR3 in amino acids: CASSPGTGIRNTEAFF. DNA for the CDR3: TGTGCCAGCAGCCCTGGGACAGGGATAAGGAACACTGAAGCTTTCTTT.

The chain links TRBV6-1 to TRBJ2-7; D possibly corresponds to TRBD1 (5 bases). The CDR3 totals 15 residues. Trimming stripped 3 bases from V and 2 bases from J, with 14 bases between. Germline lookup yields CDR1 MNHNS and CDR2 SASEGT. The CDR3 coding sequence is TGTGCCAGCAGTGATATAGACAGAGGCACCTACGAGCAGTACGTC. Amino acids: CASSDIDRGTYEQYV.

The rearrangement uses TRBV18 and TRBJ2-5; tentative D call: TRBD2 (7 bases). Germline V gene sequence: CDR1 KGHSH, CDR2 LQKENI. The CDR3 is 15 amino acids. V lost 3 bases and J lost 3, with 14 bases in between. The CDR3 coding sequence is TGTGCCAGCTCACCGGTTTGGGGGGGCGAAGAGACCCAGTACTTC. Translated: CASSPVWGGEETQYF.

The gene calls are TRBV7-3 and TRBJ2-3, with D unresolved. Germline CDR1 is SGHTA and CDR2 is FQGTGA. The CDR3 spans 13 residues. V dropped 5 bases and J dropped 3 bases, with 9 bases sitting between them. CDR3 sequence: CASSLSLTDTQYF. DNA for the CDR3: TGTGCCAGCAGCCTGTCCTTAACAGATACGCAGTATTTT.

This clone occurred a few times. In nucleotides, the CDR3 is TGTGCCAGCAAGGGACTAGCGGGCTCGAATGAGCAGTTCTTC. It yields the protein CASKGLAGSNEQFF. The J gene is TRBJ2-1, the V gene TRBV6-5; 12 nucleotides agree with TRBD2. From germline, CDR1 is MNHEY and CDR2 SVGAGI. The CDR3 runs to 14 residues. V gave up 7 bases and J gave up 7 bases; unmatched junction bases: 5.

The chain links TRBV18 to TRBJ2-7; D unclear. CDR3 length equals 15 residues. Trimming cost V 0 bases and J 0 bases, with 9 bases left between them. CDR1 and CDR2 (germline): KGHSH, LQKENI. CDR3 protein: CASSPPGTASYEQYF. The CDR3 region has the DNA TGTGCCAGCTCACCACCGGGCACCGCCTCCTACGAGCAGTACTTC.

J is TRBJ2-4 and V is TRBV7-2; D gene uncertain. The CDR3 sequence is 13 residues long. V shed 6 bases and J shed 11 bases, with 17 bases lying between them. The germline V gene has CDR1 SGHTA and CDR2 FQGNSA. The CDR3 is CASSLLFPIFQYF. The CDR3 region has the DNA TGTGCCAGCAGTCTTCTATTCCCGATTTTTCAGTACTTC.

In this sample, this clone turned up once. The rearrangement uses TRBV7-3 and TRBJ2-7; 8 bases map to TRBD2. CDR1 and CDR2 from the germline V gene are SGHTA and FQGTGA. This CDR3 region has 15 residues. J gave up 3 bases and V 2 bases, and 6 bases lay outside the gene matches. The CDR3 sequence is CASSLYRGRNYEQYF. The CDR3 DNA sequence: TGTGCCAGCAGCTTATATCGCGGGAGGAACTACGAGCAGTACTTC.

The rearrangement uses TRBV7-2 and TRBJ1-1; 7 bases agree with TRBD1. In germline, CDR1 is SGHTA, CDR2 FQGNSA. Trimming at V came to 7 bases and at J to 8 bases, leaving 13 bases not matched to a gene. CDR3 length: 14 amino acids. Here the CDR3 reads CASIERQGQIEAFF. In nucleotides, the CDR3 is TGTGCCAGCATCGAGCGACAGGGCCAAATCGAAGCTTTCTTT.

The chain joins TRBV3-1 (or the pseudogene TRBV3-2) to TRBJ2-1; TRBD2 agrees at 7 bases. The V segment lost 0 bases and the J segment 6 bases; nucleotides outside the gene matches: 8. This CDR3 region has 16 residues. In germline, CDR1 is LGHDT, CDR2 YNNKEL (reference sequence). Written as DNA, the CDR3 is TGTGCCAGCAGCCAAGATGGGGGGGGAATAGGCAATGAGCAGTTCTTC. Protein sequence: CASSQDGGGIGNEQFF.

This chain links TRBV24-1 with TRBJ2-5; 9 positions match TRBD2. This CDR3 has 15 amino acids. Germline values: CDR1 KGHDR, CDR2 SFDVKD. The V gene end was trimmed by 4 bases and the J gene end by 3 bases; junction bases not matched to a gene: 5. The CDR3 sequence is CATSELLAGKETQYF. CDR3 nucleotide sequence: TGTGCCACCAGTGAGCTACTAGCGGGCAAAGAGACCCAGTACTTC.

The chain combines TRBV6-2 or TRBV6-3 with TRBJ1-1, with D unclear. Germline lookup yields CDR1 MNHEY and CDR2 SVGEGT. The CDR3 totals 14 residues. V was pared by 5 bases and J by 1 base, with 11 bases between. This CDR3 is CASSLRIRNTEAFF. In nucleotides, the CDR3 is TGTGCCAGCAGTCTCAGAATTCGGAACACTGAAGCTTTCTTT.

This CDR3 is CASSSVGQGFREQYF. CDR3 in DNA: TGTGCCAGCAGCTCGGTGGGGCAGGGCTTTCGTGAGCAGTACTTC. The chain employs TRBV5-6 and TRBJ2-7, with D tentatively TRBD1 (5 bases). V gave up 3 bases and J gave up 7 bases, with 20 bases separating them. The CDR3 is 15 residues long. CDR1 and CDR2 from the germline V gene are SGHDT and YYEEEE.

The chain couples TRBV30 to TRBJ1-5; no reliable D call. This CDR3 spans 16 amino acids. The ends were cut back, 0 bases at V and 1 base at J, with 13 bases in the middle. The germline gives CDR1 GTSNPN, CDR2 SVGIG (reference sequence). This CDR3 is CAWSVRGKLSNQPQHF. CDR3 sequence (DNA): TGTGCCTGGAGTGTTCGAGGGAAACTAAGCAATCAGCCCCAGCATTTT.

The rearrangement uses TRBV5-1 and TRBJ2-1; a possible D gene is TRBD2 (5 bases). CDR1 SGHRS and CDR2 YFSETQ come from the germline V gene. CDR3 length: 15 residues. V shed 3 bases and J shed 1 base, with 11 bases lying between them. The CDR3 is CASSSGIQSYNEQFF. The DNA for the CDR3 is TGCGCCAGCAGCTCCGGGATTCAATCCTACAATGAGCAGTTCTTC.

This chain joins TRBV7-2 and TRBJ1-2; 12 bases are a match to TRBD1. Germline V gene sequence: CDR1 SGHTA, CDR2 FQGNSA. The CDR3 has 16 amino acids. Unmatched junction bases numbered 9, after V lost 5 bases and J lost 5 bases. CDR3 bases: TGTGCCAGCAGCAGGATGGGGACAGGGGGCATATATGGCTACACCTTC. Amino acids: CASSRMGTGGIYGYTF.

The chain is built from TRBV4-1 and TRBJ1-1; TRBD1 agrees at 10 bases. The V segment lost 2 bases and the J segment 3 bases; nucleotides outside the gene matches: 12. The CDR3 covers 18 residues. Germline V CDR1 and CDR2: MGHRA, YSYEKL. The CDR3, as DNA: TGCGCCAGCAGCCAAAGCCCCCCCTCCGGGACAGGGGACACTGAAGCTTTCTTT. Protein sequence: CASSQSPPSGTGDTEAFF.